This T cell receptor beta chain derives from a study of blood T cell repertoires in COVID-19. Study details: The United States, Italy and Spain were the sources of the acute and convalescent COVID-19 samples.

This clone has only a few counts. Sequencing was performed with immunoSEQ multiplex PCR; in TCRdb, only in-frame clones are kept and a portion is missing. The sample carries roughly 75,000 clones, 86% recorded once. This receptor was obtained from a man at least 80 years old with COVID-19, enrolled during active disease. The sequencing input was peripheral blood.

CDR3 in DNA: TGCAGTGCTAGTCCTCTTGCTAGCTCCTACAATGAGCAGTTCTTC. Translation gives CSASPLASSYNEQFF. The J gene is TRBJ2-1, the V gene TRBV20-1; D unclear. V was cut by 3 bases and J by 0 bases, with 12 bases left in between. The CDR3 sequence is 15 residues long. Looked up from germline, CDR1 is DFQATT and CDR2 is SNEGSKA (reference sequence).